This T cell receptor (beta chain) comes out of a study of cytomegalovirus exposure and HLA in healthy donors. The study's findings and limits: It was confirmed in vitro that a few of the CMV-associated chains were specific for CMV antigens. A later analysis associated 15,000 or so TCR beta sequences with HLA alleles at a 0.05 false discovery rate.

Germline V CDR1 and CDR2: MNHNY, SVGAGI (reference sequence). This CDR3 comprises 14 residues. Trimming shortened V by 0 bases and J by 7 bases, and 7 bases separated the two germline ends. In regard to this clone: Its antigen is not identified.

The PCR ran on 60 Vbeta and 13 Jbeta primers. The protocol was immunoSEQ multiplex PCR, while the TCRdb copy is restricted to in-frame clones and leaves out a portion. This sample has around 150,000 clones, with roughly 80% found just once. The sample taken for sequencing was PBMCs. The rearrangement uses TRBV6-6 and TRBJ1-6, with D perhaps TRBD1 (5 bases). The receptor was derived from a male donor in good health and CMV-seronegative. CDR3 in DNA: TGTGCCAGCAGTTACTCGACAGTAAATTCACCCCTCCACTTT. Its protein is CASSYSTVNSPLHF.